This paragraph covers one T cell receptor (beta chain) sequence. This sample stems from a study of control samples from healthy donors and cancer patients. The V and J ends lost 4 bases and 2 bases respectively, with 12 bases between them. The CDR3 covers 15 residues. Germline values: CDR1 SGHDN, CDR2 FVKESK. The method was immunoSEQ multiplex PCR; TCRdb's version includes in-frame clones alone and lacks a portion of them. The table includes approximately 160,000 clones, approximately 90% detected once. This TCR came from a woman in her twenties or thirties in good health. V gene TRBV14 combines with J gene TRBJ1-3; D remains unclear. Sample: blood. The CDR3 region is CASSRGIGPGNTIYF. The CDR3 region has the DNA TGTGCCAGCAGCCGTGGCATCGGGCCTGGAAACACCATATATTTT. Looking up the rest from reference TRBV14 and TRBJ1-3 gives the full variable domain: EAGVTQFPSHSVIEKGQTVTLRCDPISGHDNLYWYRRVMGKEIKFLLHFVKESKQDESGMPNNRFLAERTGGTYSTLKVQPAELEDSGVYFCASSRGIGPGNTIYFGEGSWLTVV.